Here is one T cell receptor beta chain with its context. Its antigen is undetermined. This CDR3 comprises 15 residues. V was shortened by 2 bases and J by 5 bases, with 15 bases between the two germline ends. Looked up from germline, CDR1 is SGHTA and CDR2 is FQGNSA. TCRdb fed the RACE reads into MiXCR, producing one record per CDR3 protein. This sample has about 380,000 distinct CDR3 sequences; 5.1% occur once, and the top ten carry roughly 2.6%. Documented time point: pre-sensitization, week 0. This sample's treatment: therapeutic diphenylcyclopropenone sensitization with weekly scalp DPC. The study enrolled 18 to 70-year-old alopecia patients suitable for DPC. The data originate from a study of human T cells and chemical hapten exposure. In the study overall: All through the roughly 26-week study, the scalp of each patient received diphenylcyclopropenone doses weekly. Chiefly women, the patients showed alopecia areata, totalis or universalis. General study results and limits: High-frequency TCRs, those above 1 in 1000, stayed the same after DPC sensitization.

The genes are TRBV7-2 and TRBJ1-1; D possibly corresponds to TRBD1 (5 bases). This clonotype was sampled from a woman between 50 and 59 years old with alopecia areata. Some clones in this sample may be carry-over from other donors' samples. Sequenced here: whole blood, sampled in connection with sensitization to the hapten diphenylcyclopropenone (DPC). CDR3 nucleotide sequence: TGTGCCAGCAGCTTATATGAGAGGGCAGGGACTGAAGCTTTCTTT. This encodes CASSLYERAGTEAFF.